This T cell receptor beta chain emerged from a study of blood T cell repertoires in COVID-19. Study as a whole: Specimens from acute and convalescent COVID-19 originated in the United States, Italy and Spain. PBMCs, B-cell-depleted T cells, or T cells were the source of the cDNA or gDNA that made up the material.

Original data processing: Nucleated cell counts were estimated from reference gene primer amplification. Generated by immunoSEQ multiplex PCR, the TCRdb table keeps only in-frame clones and is missing some. The V and J calls and clone size are taken from that table; D and trimming were inferred from the DNA. Of about 46,000 clones listed, around 86% are singletons. Looked up from germline, CDR1 is MNHEY and CDR2 is SMNVEV (reference sequence). This CDR3 comprises 15 residues. Trimming removed 3 bases from V and 10 bases from J; junction bases left unmatched: 12. The gene calls are TRBV27 and TRBJ2-1, with 7 bases fitting TRBD2. Sequenced input: peripheral blood. This clonotype was sampled from a human donor in a cohort sampled during active COVID-19. The CDR3 spells CASSFQAGSTREQFF. The CDR3 coding sequence is TGTGCCAGCAGTTTCCAAGCGGGATCTACTCGAGAGCAGTTCTTC.